This T cell receptor beta chain comes out of a study of OX40 agonist ivuxolimab in advanced cancers. Study-level background: The study gave patients intravenous ivuxolimab at 0.01 to 10 mg/kg every 2 weeks. Study-wide results and limits: Low normalized T-cell clonal expansion was also seen in some nonresponders. Patients who responded partially at 0.1-3.0 mg/kg showed clonal expansion ranking among the lowest.

As regards this clone: The antigen is undetermined.

The CDR3 spans 16 residues. V shed 8 bases and J shed 4 bases, with 20 bases lying between them. Germline CDR1 MDHEN, CDR2 SYDVKM. Assay used: immunoSEQ multiplex PCR; TCRdb lists only in-frame clones, some missing. The sample comprises some 110,000 clones, roughly 93% of which are singletons, and roughly 0.15% rests with the top ten. This sequence was found in an adult with an advanced solid tumor such as melanoma, head and neck, liver or kidney cancer. The chain uses TRBV28 and TRBJ2-2, with D possibly TRBD2 on 5 matching bases. The sample was CD4+ or CD8+ T cells sorted from blood, taken in a trial of the OX40 agonist ivuxolimab. The CDR3 DNA follows: TGTGCCAGCTCGGGGATCGGGCCCACCAGCACCGGGGAGCTGTTTTTT. Its protein is CASSGIGPTSTGELFF.